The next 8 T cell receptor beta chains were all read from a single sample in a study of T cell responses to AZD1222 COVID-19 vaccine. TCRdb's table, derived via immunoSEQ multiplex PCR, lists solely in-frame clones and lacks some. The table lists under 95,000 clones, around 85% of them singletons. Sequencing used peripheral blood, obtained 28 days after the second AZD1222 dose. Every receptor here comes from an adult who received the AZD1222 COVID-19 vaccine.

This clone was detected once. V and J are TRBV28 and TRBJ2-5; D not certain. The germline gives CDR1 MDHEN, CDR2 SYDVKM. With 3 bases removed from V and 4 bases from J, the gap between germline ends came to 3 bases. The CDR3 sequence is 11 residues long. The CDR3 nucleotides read TGTGCCAGCAGTTTTAGAGAGACCCAGTACTTC. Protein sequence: CASSFRETQYF. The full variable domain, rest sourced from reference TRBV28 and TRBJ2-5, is DVKVTQSSRYLVKRTGEKVFLECVQDMDHENMFWYRQDPGLGLRLIYFSYDVKMKEKGDIPEGYSVSREKKERFSLILESASTNQTSMYLCASSFRETQYFGPGTRLLVL.

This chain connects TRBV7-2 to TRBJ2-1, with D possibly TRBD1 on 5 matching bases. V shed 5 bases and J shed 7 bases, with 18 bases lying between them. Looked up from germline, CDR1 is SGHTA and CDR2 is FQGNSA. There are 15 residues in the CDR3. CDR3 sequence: CASSSPLQVVNEQFF. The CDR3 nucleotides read TGTGCCAGCAGCAGCCCTTTACAGGTGGTAAATGAGCAGTTCTTC.

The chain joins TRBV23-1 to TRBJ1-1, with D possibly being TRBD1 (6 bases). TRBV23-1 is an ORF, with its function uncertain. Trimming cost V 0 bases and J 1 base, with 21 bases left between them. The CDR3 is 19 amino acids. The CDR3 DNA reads TGCGCCAGCAGTCAATCGAAGGGATTGGGGGGCAGGGGGAACACTGAAGCTTTCTTT. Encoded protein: CASSQSKGLGGRGNTEAFF.

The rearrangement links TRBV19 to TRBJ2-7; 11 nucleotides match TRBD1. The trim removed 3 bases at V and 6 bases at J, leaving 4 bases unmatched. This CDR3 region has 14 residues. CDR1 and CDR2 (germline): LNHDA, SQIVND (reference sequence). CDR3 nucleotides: TGTGCCAGTAGTATCGGGACAGGGGGATTCGAGCAGTACTTC. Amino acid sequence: CASSIGTGGFEQYF.

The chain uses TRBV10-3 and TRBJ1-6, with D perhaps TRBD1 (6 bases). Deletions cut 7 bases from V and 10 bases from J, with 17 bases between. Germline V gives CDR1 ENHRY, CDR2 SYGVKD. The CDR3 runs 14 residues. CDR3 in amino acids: CAINPTRGKSPLHF. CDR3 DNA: TGTGCCATCAATCCCACCAGGGGCAAGTCACCCCTCCACTTT.

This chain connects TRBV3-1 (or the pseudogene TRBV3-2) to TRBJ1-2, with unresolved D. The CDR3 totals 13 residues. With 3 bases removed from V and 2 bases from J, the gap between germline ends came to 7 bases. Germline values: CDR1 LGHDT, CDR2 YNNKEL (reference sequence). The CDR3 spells CASSQRANYGYTF. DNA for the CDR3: TGTGCCAGCAGCCAGAGGGCAAACTATGGCTACACCTTC.

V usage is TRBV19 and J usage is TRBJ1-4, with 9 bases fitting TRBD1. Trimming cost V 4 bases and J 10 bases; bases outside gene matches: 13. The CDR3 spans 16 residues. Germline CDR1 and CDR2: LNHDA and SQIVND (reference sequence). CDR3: CASSTLERTGEGKLFF. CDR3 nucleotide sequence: TGTGCCAGTAGTACCCTCGAGCGGACAGGGGAAGGAAAACTGTTTTTT.

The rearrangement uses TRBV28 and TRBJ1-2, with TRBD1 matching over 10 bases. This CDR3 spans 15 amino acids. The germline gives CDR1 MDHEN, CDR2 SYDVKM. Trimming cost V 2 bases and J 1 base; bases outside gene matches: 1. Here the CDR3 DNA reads TGTGCCAGCAGTTTAGGGACAGGGGTTAACTATGGCTACACCTTC. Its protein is CASSLGTGVNYGYTF.